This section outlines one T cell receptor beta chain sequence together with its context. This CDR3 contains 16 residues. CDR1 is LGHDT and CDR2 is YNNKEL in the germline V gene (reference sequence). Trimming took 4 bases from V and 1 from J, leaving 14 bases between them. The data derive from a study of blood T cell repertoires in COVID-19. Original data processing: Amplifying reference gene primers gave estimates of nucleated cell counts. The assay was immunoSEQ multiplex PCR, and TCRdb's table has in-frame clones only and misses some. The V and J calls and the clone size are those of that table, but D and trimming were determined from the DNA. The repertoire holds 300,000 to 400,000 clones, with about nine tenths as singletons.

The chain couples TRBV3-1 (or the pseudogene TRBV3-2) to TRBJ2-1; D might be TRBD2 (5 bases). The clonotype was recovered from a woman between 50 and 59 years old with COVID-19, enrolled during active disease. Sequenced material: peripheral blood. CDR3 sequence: CASSPPGVASYNEQFF. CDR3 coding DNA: TGTGCCAGCAGCCCCCCTGGAGTAGCGTCCTACAATGAGCAGTTCTTC.